This entry lists 29 T cell receptor beta chains sequenced from one sample in a study of regulatory T cells in long-lasting Graves disease. Arm-PCR with iRepertoire HTBI primers amplified the CDR3 regions for these TCR beta libraries. TCRdb itself ran the multiplex PCR reads through MiXCR, one entry per CDR3 protein. The profile shows 400,000 to 500,000 distinct CDR3 sequences, roughly 17% of them singletons. Time point of the sample: newly diagnosed GD, antithyroid drugs for less than 3 months. The TCR library was made from RNA extracted from PBMCs. These sequences were also reported in another study, on T cells in Graves' hyperthyroidism and ophthalmopathy.

The source was peripheral blood mononuclear cells (PBMCs), collected at new diagnosis, from a patient treated with antithyroid drugs. Every receptor here comes from a woman younger than 35 with Graves disease.

This clonotype was detected ten times or more. V and J are TRBV6-2 or TRBV6-3 and TRBJ2-4, with 14 bases lining up with TRBD2. The trim removed 5 bases at V and 6 bases at J, leaving 3 bases unmatched. The CDR3 spans 15 residues. CDR1 is MNHEY, CDR2 SVGEGT, per germline. CDR3 residues: CASSGGLAGGNIQYF. The CDR3 region has the DNA TGTGCCAGCAGTGGAGGACTAGCGGGAGGAAACATTCAGTACTTC.

As to this clonotype: A read error is possible here, since a much larger clone lies one base away. The chain links TRBV5-1 to TRBJ2-1; 15 bases are a match to TRBD2. The germline CDR1 and CDR2 sequences are SGHRS and YFSETQ. This CDR3 is built from 16 residues. The CDR3 region is CASSRPGTSGRNGQFF. CDR3 coding DNA: TGCGCCAGCAGCCGCCCGGGGACTAGCGGGAGGAATGGGCAGTTCTTC.

This clonotype has only a few counts. V usage is TRBV6-1 and J usage is TRBJ2-2; maybe TRBD2 (6 bases). The ends were cut back, 6 bases at V and 7 bases at J, with 21 bases in the middle. There are 16 residues in the CDR3. Germline CDR1 reads MNHNS; CDR2 reads SASEGT. CDR3 bases: TGTGCCAGCAGCTCCCCGGGACTGGTGGACGGCGGGGAGCTGTTTTTT. The encoded protein is CASSSPGLVDGGELFF.

At least ten counts were recorded for this clonotype. This chain uses TRBV7-2 with TRBJ2-7; D ambiguous. The CDR3 is made up of 14 amino acids. V was cut by 3 bases and J by 2 bases, with 11 bases left in between. From germline, CDR1 is SGHTA and CDR2 FQGNSA. CDR3 loop: CASSFSSSTYEQYF. CDR3 nucleotide sequence: TGTGCCAGCAGCTTCTCTTCGTCAACCTACGAGCAGTACTTC.

This clonotype was seen ten or more times. The chain has TRBV18 and TRBJ2-7; 8 bases agree with TRBD1. The length of the CDR3 is 14 residues. V lost 5 bases, J lost 2 bases, and 5 bases stayed unmatched. CDR1 KGHSH and CDR2 LQKENI come from the germline V gene. CDR3 residues: CASSNGQGTYEQYF. The CDR3 nucleotides are TGTGCCAGCTCAAATGGACAGGGCACCTACGAGCAGTACTTC.

This clonotype was seen at least ten times. The chain combines TRBV2 with TRBJ1-5; TRBD1 might be the D (5 bases). The ends were cut back, 3 bases at V and 6 bases at J, with 9 bases in the middle. CDR3 length equals 13 residues. CDR1 is SNHLY and CDR2 is FYNNEI in the germline V gene. The DNA of the CDR3 is TGTGCCAGCAGTGAGGGGGACGGTCAGCCCCAGCATTTT. Translation: CASSEGDGQPQHF.

There are many counts of this clonotype. The rearrangement links TRBV28 to TRBJ2-1, with a possible D match to TRBD1 (6 bases). This CDR3 is built from 15 residues. Trimming shortened V by 4 bases and J by 5 bases, and 15 bases separated the two germline ends. Germline V gene data show CDR1 as MDHEN and CDR2 as SYDVKM. The CDR3 coding sequence is TGTGCCAGCAGTTCACCCAGGGGAATCAACAATGAGCAGTTCTTC. It is translated as CASSSPRGINNEQFF.

This clonotype was detected many times. This chain joins TRBV28 and TRBJ2-1; no firm D call. The CDR3 covers 14 residues. The V end lost 6 bases, the J end lost 1 base, and 10 bases lay between the germline ends. Looked up from germline, CDR1 is MDHEN and CDR2 is SYDVKM. CDR3 DNA: TGTGCCAGCAGCTCCCGGATATCCTACAATGAGCAGTTCTTC. This sequence encodes CASSSRISYNEQFF.

The sample holds a few counts of this clonotype. V usage is TRBV4-1 and J usage is TRBJ1-1; D is uncertain. CDR3 length: 17 amino acids. CDR1 is MGHRA and CDR2 is YSYEKL in the germline V gene. V was shortened by 2 bases and J by 3 bases, with 19 bases between the two germline ends. CDR3 DNA: TGCGCCAGCAGCCAAATACGGGTTATCCGGTTGGACACTGAAGCTTTCTTT. Translating gives CASSQIRVIRLDTEAFF.

This clonotype was seen at least ten times. V and J are TRBV20-1 and TRBJ2-1; 11 positions match TRBD1. This CDR3 contains 14 residues. V dropped 4 bases and J dropped 3; count of bases not matched to a gene: 2. Germline loops: CDR1 DFQATT, CDR2 SNEGSKA (reference sequence). DNA for the CDR3: TGCAGTGCTATCGGGACAGGGGGCTACAATGAGCAGTTCTTC. Translating it yields CSAIGTGGYNEQFF.

This clonotype was recorded many times. The chain combines TRBV27 with TRBJ2-2; possible D gene TRBD2, 6 bases. The CDR3 length is 17 residues. The V gene's germline CDR1 is MNHEY and CDR2 SMNVEV (reference sequence). Between the trimmed V and J ends, which lost 5 bases and 1 base, there was a span of 17 bases. DNA of the CDR3: TGTGCCAGCAGTACCGCGCTAGCGAGTCGGAACACCGGGGAGCTGTTTTTT. It is translated as CASSTALASRNTGELFF.

This chain joins TRBV19 and TRBJ2-6; weak D call: TRBD2 (5 bases). V shed 3 bases and J shed 0 bases, with 12 bases lying between them. The length of the CDR3 is 17 residues. Germline V gives CDR1 LNHDA, CDR2 SQIVND (reference sequence). The CDR3 DNA reads as TGTGCCAGTAGTATCCCCCGGACTTTCTCTGGGGCCAACGTCCTGACTTTC. This gives the protein CASSIPRTFSGANVLTF.

As for this clonotype: This sequence may be a read error, since a much larger clone differs from it by one base. This CDR3 is missing its conserved last phenylalanine or tryptophan, likely due to a read error. The V gene is TRBV6-2 or TRBV6-3, the J gene TRBJ2-3, with D possibly matching TRBD1 (6 bases). V was cut by 4 bases and J by 4 bases, with 9 bases left in between. The CDR3 spans 13 residues. Germline values: CDR1 MNHEY, CDR2 SVGEGT. The DNA of the CDR3 is TGTGCCAGCAGTTTAGAGGGGGCAGATACGCAGTATCTT. Its translation is CASSLEGADTQYL.

This clonotype was observed a few times. Germline is not matched at one junction end, which may reflect a read error. V is TRBV5-1 and J is TRBJ2-1, with 10 bases fitting TRBD2. Per the germline V gene, CDR1 is SGHRS and CDR2 is YFSETQ. This CDR3 has 15 residues. The CDR3 loop reads CAGSLGLAGATEQFF. The CDR3 nucleotides read TGCGCCGGCAGCTTGGGGCTAGCGGGAGCAACTGAGCAGTTCTTC.

This clonotype was observed at least ten times. The V and J genes are TRBV29-1 and TRBJ2-7; D unclear. This CDR3 spans 12 amino acids. V dropped 3 bases and J dropped 1 base, with 7 bases sitting between them. The V gene's germline CDR1 is SQVTM and CDR2 ANQGSEA. The CDR3 sequence: CSVESQSYEQYF. The CDR3 DNA reads TGCAGCGTTGAGAGCCAATCCTACGAGCAGTACTTC.

The chain is built from TRBV2 and TRBJ2-1, with 7 bases fitting TRBD2. V shed 1 base, J shed 4 bases, and the junction held 4 bases outside the gene matches. The CDR3 has 15 residues. Germline CDR1 and CDR2: SNHLY and FYNNEI. The CDR3 DNA reads as TGTGCCAGCAGTGAAGGAACTAGCGAGTACAATGAGCAGTTCTTC. As protein: CASSEGTSEYNEQFF.

This clonotype showed up many times. The chain has TRBV27 and TRBJ2-7; perhaps D is TRBD1 or TRBD2 (5 bases each). Trimming pared 3 bases from V and 3 bases from J, leaving 12 bases between. This CDR3 has 14 amino acids. From germline, CDR1 is MNHEY and CDR2 SMNVEV (reference sequence). CDR3 sequence: CASSFRESHYEQYF. The CDR3 bases are TGTGCCAGCAGTTTCAGGGAGTCCCACTACGAGCAGTACTTC.

This clonotype came up a few times. V and J are TRBV12-3 or TRBV12-4 and TRBJ1-1; D unresolved. Trimming stripped 4 bases from V and 10 bases from J, with 10 bases between. The CDR3 length is 11 residues. CDR3 DNA sequence: TGTGCCAGCAGTTCCGCGGGTCCAGCTTTCTTT. Amino acids: CASSSAGPAFF.

This clonotype has ten or more counts. The chain uses TRBV2 and TRBJ2-1; 11 bases are shared with TRBD2. V lost 3 bases, J lost 6 bases, and 4 bases stayed unmatched. CDR3 length: 15 residues. Germline CDR1 is SNHLY and CDR2 is FYNNEI. CDR3 protein: CASSDGTSGGNEQFF. DNA for the CDR3: TGTGCCAGCAGTGACGGGACTAGCGGCGGCAATGAGCAGTTCTTC.

This chain uses TRBV2 with TRBJ1-2; D remains ambiguous. Germline-derived CDR1 and CDR2 are SNHLY and FYNNEI. This CDR3 is 13 amino acids long. Trimming removed 9 bases from V and 2 bases from J, with 13 bases in between. In DNA form, the CDR3 reads TGTGCCAGGGAGGCCCGAACCAACTATGGCTACACCTTC. Its translation is CAREARTNYGYTF.

The rearrangement joins TRBV7-2 to TRBJ1-3; no definite D call. Germline lookup yields CDR1 SGHTA and CDR2 FQGNSA. This CDR3 has 14 amino acids. V gave up 6 bases and J gave up 0 bases, with 9 bases separating them. CDR3 coding DNA: TGTGCCAGCAGGGGAGTCTCCTCTGGAAACACCATATATTTT. Protein sequence: CASRGVSSGNTIYF. The full variable domain, completed using reference TRBV7-2 and TRBJ1-3, is GAGVSQSPSNKVTEKGKDVELRCDPISGHTALYWYRQSLGQGLEFLIYFQGNSAPDKSGLPSDRFSAERTGGSVSTLTIQRTQQEDSAVYLCASRGVSSGNTIYFGEGSWLTVV.

On this clonotype itself: A much bigger clone sits one base away, suggesting this may be a read error. This chain joins TRBV20-1 and TRBJ2-1; 8 bases map to TRBD1. Germline CDR1 and CDR2: DFQATT and SNEGSKA (reference sequence). Unmatched junction bases numbered 10, after V lost 5 bases and J lost 10 bases. The CDR3 totals 13 residues. The DNA of the CDR3 is TGCAGTGCTGTATCGGACAGGGTATACGAGCAGTTCTTC. Translating it yields CSAVSDRVYEQFF.

The table lists this clonotype with a few counts. V and J are TRBV7-6 and TRBJ1-3, with D unclear. Germline V gene data show CDR1 as SGHVS and CDR2 as FNYEAQ. Between the trimmed V and J ends, which lost 1 base and 0 bases, there was a span of 10 bases. The CDR3 loop spans 16 amino acids. The CDR3 nucleotides read TGTGCCAGCAGCTTAGGGCCAGAGAGCTCTGGAAACACCATATATTTT. It encodes CASSLGPESSGNTIYF.

This clonotype was seen many times. J is TRBJ1-1 and V is TRBV2; 7 bases are a match to TRBD1. The V gene end was trimmed by 4 bases and the J gene end by 8 bases; junction bases not matched to a gene: 7. CDR3 length: 13 amino acids. The germline CDR1 and CDR2 sequences are SNHLY and FYNNEI. The CDR3 nucleotides read TGTGCCAGCAGTGGACAGGGTCGGAGCGAAGCTTTCTTT. The encoded protein is CASSGQGRSEAFF. The full variable domain, with the rest looked up from reference TRBV2 and TRBJ1-1, is EPEVTQTPSHQVTQMGQEVILRCVPISNHLYFYWYRQILGQKVEFLVSFYNNEISEKSEIFDDQFSVERPDGSNFTLKIRSTKLEDSAMYFCASSGQGRSEAFFGQGTRLTVV.

The sample holds a few counts of this clonotype. A read error is the likely source, as a far larger clone sits one nucleotide away. The DNA for the CDR3 is TGTGCCAGCGGCCCCGGGACAGGCTACGAGCAGTACTTC. The encoded protein is CASGPGTGYEQYF. The chain joins TRBV28 to TRBJ2-7; TRBD1 aligns across 8 bases. CDR3 length: 13 amino acids. Unmatched junction bases numbered 6, after V lost 8 bases and J lost 3 bases. Germline CDR1 and CDR2: MDHEN and SYDVKM.

This clonotype was found many times. The J gene is TRBJ2-2, the V gene TRBV28; 10 bases line up with TRBD1. The trim removed 6 bases at V and 7 bases at J, leaving 17 bases unmatched. The V gene's germline CDR1 is MDHEN and CDR2 SYDVKM. This CDR3 has 18 amino acids. CDR3 DNA sequence: TGTGCCAGCAGCCCCCAGACAGGGGGCTCAAAGGCGGGCGGGGAGCTGTTTTTT. As protein: CASSPQTGGSKAGGELFF. The full variable domain, completed using reference TRBV28 and TRBJ2-2, is DVKVTQSSRYLVKRTGEKVFLECVQDMDHENMFWYRQDPGLGLRLIYFSYDVKMKEKGDIPEGYSVSREKKERFSLILESASTNQTSMYLCASSPQTGGSKAGGELFFGEGSRLTVL.

The table lists this clonotype with a few counts. The CDR3 bases are TGCGCCAGCAGCTCAACCGCTACGAGGCAGTACTTC. It yields the protein CASSSTATRQYF. The chain recombines TRBV5-1 with TRBJ2-7; no reliable D call. V dropped 3 bases and J dropped 9 bases, with 13 bases sitting between them. Germline assignment: CDR1 SGHRS and CDR2 YFSETQ. The CDR3 contains 12 residues.

This clonotype was observed a handful of times. The V gene is TRBV27, the J gene TRBJ2-1, with D unresolved. Between the trimmed V and J ends, which lost 5 bases and 0 bases, there was a span of 17 bases. Germline V gene data show CDR1 as MNHEY and CDR2 as SMNVEV (reference sequence). This CDR3 is 17 amino acids long. The CDR3 DNA reads as TGTGCCAGCAGTGTTACCACGGCGCGTAACTCCTACAATGAGCAGTTCTTC. Protein product: CASSVTTARNSYNEQFF.

This clonotype has ten or more counts. The rearrangement joins TRBV28 to TRBJ2-1, with D unclear. In germline, CDR1 is MDHEN, CDR2 SYDVKM. V lost 3 bases, J lost 6 bases, and 9 bases lay in between. This CDR3 has 13 amino acids. Written as DNA, the CDR3 is TGTGCCAGCAGTTTCGGACGGTCCAATGAGCAGTTCTTC. This translates into CASSFGRSNEQFF.